A single sample is the source of the 5 T cell receptor beta chains below, sequenced in a study of shared clonotypes between healthy human individuals. Sequencing used immunoSEQ multiplex PCR; TCRdb keeps in-frame clones, though not all of them. The repertoire has fewer than 650,000 clones, over 60% of them found once; the top ten carry 13%. Sequenced: PBMCs. These receptors originate from a middle-aged woman in good health. Some clones in this sample may be carry-over from other donors' samples.

This clone was counted a few times. The gene calls are TRBV28 and TRBJ2-3; 8 bases are a match to TRBD2. The trim removed 4 bases at V and 7 bases at J, leaving 10 bases unmatched. Germline assignment: CDR1 MDHEN and CDR2 SYDVKM. The CDR3 sequence is 15 residues long. The CDR3 loop is CASSSAGLVLYTQYF. DNA for the CDR3: TGTGCCAGCAGTTCCGCGGGACTAGTCCTGTATACGCAGTATTTT.

In this sample, this clone turned up a few times. V gene TRBV10-3 combines with J gene TRBJ1-5; TRBD1 agrees at 7 bases. This CDR3 region has 14 residues. Germline V gene data show CDR1 as ENHRY and CDR2 as SYGVKD. V lost 10 bases and J lost 6; bases outside the gene matches: 12. The CDR3: CATGRQGGSQPQHF. The CDR3 bases are TGTGCCACCGGAAGGCAGGGGGGGAGTCAGCCCCAGCATTTT.

The table lists this clone with a few counts. CDR3 in amino acids: CASSLDRDRGTQYF. The CDR3 DNA sequence: TGTGCCAGCAGCTTAGACCGGGACAGGGGAACCCAGTACTTC. The chain combines TRBV11-2 with TRBJ2-5, with 10 bases identical to TRBD1. Germline CDR1 SGHAT, CDR2 FQNNGV. V was clipped by 0 bases and J by 8 bases; unmatched bases: 3. This CDR3 region has 14 residues.

V usage is TRBV6-6 and J usage is TRBJ2-5; D may be TRBD1 or TRBD2 (5 bases each). V lost 6 bases and J 3 bases, leaving 14 bases between the germline ends. The CDR3 spans 14 residues. The germline V gene encodes CDR1 MNHNY and CDR2 SVGAGI (reference sequence). The CDR3 loop reads CASRRDAMKETQYF. The CDR3 coding sequence is TGTGCCAGCAGAAGGGACGCCATGAAAGAGACCCAGTACTTC.

This clone was picked up one time. This chain joins TRBV30 and TRBJ2-7; D ambiguous. The CDR3 sequence is 12 residues long. Trimming shortened V by 5 bases and J by 1 base, and 9 bases separated the two germline ends. From germline, CDR1 is GTSNPN and CDR2 SVGIG (reference sequence). The CDR3, as DNA: TGTGCCTGGGGCCCCCAGTCCTACGAGCAGTACTTC. Translating it yields CAWGPQSYEQYF. Combining the CDR3 with reference TRBV30 and TRBJ2-7 gives the whole variable domain SQTIHQWPATLVQPVGSPLSLECTVEGTSNPNLYWYRQAAGRGLQLLFYSVGIGQISSEVPQNLSASRPQDRQFILSSKKLLLSDSGFYLCAWGPQSYEQYFGPGTRLTVT.